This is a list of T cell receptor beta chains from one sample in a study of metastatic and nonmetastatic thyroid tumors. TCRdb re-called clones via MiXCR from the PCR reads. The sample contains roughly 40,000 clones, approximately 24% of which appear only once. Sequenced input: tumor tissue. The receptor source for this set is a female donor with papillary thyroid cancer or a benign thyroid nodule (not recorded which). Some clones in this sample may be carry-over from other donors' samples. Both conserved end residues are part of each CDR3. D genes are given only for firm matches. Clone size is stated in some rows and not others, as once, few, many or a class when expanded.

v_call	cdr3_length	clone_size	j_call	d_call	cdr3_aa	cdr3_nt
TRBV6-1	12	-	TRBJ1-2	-	CASSDSAYGYTF	TGTGCCAGCAGTGACAGTGCCTATGGCTACACCTTC
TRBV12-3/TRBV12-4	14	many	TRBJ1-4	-	CASSLWATNEKLFF	TGTGCCAGCAGTTTATGGGCAACTAATGAAAAACTGTTTTTT
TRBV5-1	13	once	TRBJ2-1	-	CASSLAPANEQFF	TGCGCCAGCAGCTTGGCCCCAGCGAATGAGCAGTTCTTC
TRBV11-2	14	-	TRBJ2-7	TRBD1	CASSKDRGGYEQYF	TGTGCCAGCAGCAAGGACAGGGGGGGCTACGAGCAGTACTTC
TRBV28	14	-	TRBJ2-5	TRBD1	CASSFGDSQETQYF	TGTGCCAGCAGTTTCGGGGACAGCCAAGAGACCCAGTACTTC
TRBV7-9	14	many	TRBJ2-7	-	CASSFSLGTNEQYF	TGTGCCAGCAGCTTCTCACTAGGTACGAACGAGCAGTACTTC
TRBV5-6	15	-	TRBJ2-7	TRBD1	CASSTWTGSSYEQYF	TGTGCCAGCAGCACTTGGACAGGGAGCTCCTACGAGCAGTACTTC
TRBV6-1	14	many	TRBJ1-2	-	CASRSQGHVYGYTF	TGTGCCAGCAGATCCCAGGGACACGTCTATGGCTACACCTTC
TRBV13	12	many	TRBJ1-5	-	CASSFYRGPQHF	TGTGCCAGCAGCTTTTACCGGGGGCCCCAGCATTTT
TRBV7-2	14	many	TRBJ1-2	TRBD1	CASSLSGQEDGYTF	TGTGCCAGCAGCTTATCCGGACAGGAGGATGGCTACACCTTC
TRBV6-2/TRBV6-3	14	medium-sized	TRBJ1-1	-	CASSPGRTNTEAFF	TGTGCCAGCAGTCCGGGACGAACGAACACTGAAGCTTTCTTT
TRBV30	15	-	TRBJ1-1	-	CAWSVGHRGDTEAFF	TGTGCCTGGAGTGTAGGGCACCGAGGGGACACTGAAGCTTTCTTT
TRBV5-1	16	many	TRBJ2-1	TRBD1	CASSLAGDRGHNEQFF	TGCGCCAGCAGCTTGGCCGGAGACAGGGGGCACAATGAGCAGTTCTTC
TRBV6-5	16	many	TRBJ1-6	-	CASSYSSSGNNSPLHF	TGTGCCAGCAGTTACTCGAGTTCGGGGAACAATTCACCCCTCCACTTT
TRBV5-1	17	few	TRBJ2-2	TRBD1	CASRPGTGGLNTGELFF	TGCGCCAGCAGACCCGGGACAGGGGGCTTGAACACCGGGGAGCTGTTTTTT
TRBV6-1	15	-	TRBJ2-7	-	CASSHREVGKYEQYF	TGTGCCAGCAGCCACCGAGAGGTGGGGAAGTACGAGCAGTACTTC
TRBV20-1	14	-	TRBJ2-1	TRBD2	CSAASGRDYNEQFF	TGCAGTGCCGCGAGCGGGAGGGACTACAATGAGCAGTTCTTC
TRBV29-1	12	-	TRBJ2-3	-	CSVAGGTDTQYF	TGCAGCGTTGCCGGCGGCACAGATACGCAGTATTTT
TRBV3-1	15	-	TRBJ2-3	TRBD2	CASSQGTGGVYTQYF	TGTGCCAGCAGCCAAGGAACGGGAGGCGTGTATACGCAGTATTTT
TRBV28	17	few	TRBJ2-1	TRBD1	CASSPWTGGLGLDEQFF	TGTGCCAGCAGTCCGTGGACAGGGGGCTTGGGATTAGATGAGCAGTTCTTC
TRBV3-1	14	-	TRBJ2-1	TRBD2	CASSRGTSGNEQFF	TGTGCCAGCAGCCGCGGGACTAGCGGGAATGAGCAGTTCTTC
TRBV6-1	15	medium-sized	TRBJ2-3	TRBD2	CASSLGLANTDTQYF	TGTGCCAGCAGTTTGGGACTAGCTAACACAGATACGCAGTATTTT
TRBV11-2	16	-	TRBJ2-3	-	CASSTLDRTSTDTQYF	TGTGCCAGCAGCACCCTCGACAGAACTAGCACAGATACGCAGTATTTT
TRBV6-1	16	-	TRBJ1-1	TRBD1	CASSEEGTGSLTEAFF	TGTGCCAGCAGTGAAGAGGGGACAGGAAGTCTCACTGAAGCTTTCTTT
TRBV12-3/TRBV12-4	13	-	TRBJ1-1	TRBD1	CASSLDRDTEAFF	TGTGCCAGCAGTTTGGACAGGGACACTGAAGCTTTCTTT
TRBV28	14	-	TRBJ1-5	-	CASSTPGNVQPQHF	TGTGCCAGCAGCACCCCAGGGAATGTACAGCCCCAGCATTTT
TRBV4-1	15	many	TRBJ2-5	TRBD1	CASSQGTGGWETQYF	TGCGCCAGCAGCCAAGGGACAGGGGGCTGGGAGACCCAGTACTTC
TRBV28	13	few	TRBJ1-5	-	CASSLDTNQPQHF	TGTGCCAGCAGTTTAGACACTAATCAGCCCCAGCATTTT
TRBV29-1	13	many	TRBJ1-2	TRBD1	CSVKVQGDYGYTF	TGCAGCGTAAAAGTACAGGGGGACTATGGCTACACCTTC
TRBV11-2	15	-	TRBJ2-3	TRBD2	CASSSGTSVGDTQYF	TGTGCCAGCAGCTCGGGGACTAGCGTAGGGGATACGCAGTATTTT
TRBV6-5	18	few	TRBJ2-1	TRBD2	CASSHLLPGLAGNNEQFF	TGTGCCAGCAGTCACCTCTTACCGGGACTAGCGGGAAACAATGAGCAGTTCTTC
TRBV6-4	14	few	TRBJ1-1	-	CASSQDGKNTEAFF	TGTGCCAGCAGCCAGGACGGAAAGAACACTGAAGCTTTCTTT
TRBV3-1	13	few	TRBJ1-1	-	CASSQESSEQAFF	TGTGCCAGCAGCCAAGAATCGAGTGAGCAAGCTTTCTTT
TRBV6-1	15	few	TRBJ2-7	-	CASSGGGPSHYEQYF	TGTGCCAGCAGTGGGGGCGGACCCTCCCACTACGAGCAGTACTTC
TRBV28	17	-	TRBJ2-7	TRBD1	CASSLPQTGQGAYEQYF	TGTGCCAGCAGTTTACCCCAAACGGGACAGGGAGCCTACGAGCAGTACTTC
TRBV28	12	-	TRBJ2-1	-	CASETGYNEQLF	TGTGCCAGCGAAACAGGGTACAATGAGCAGTTATTC
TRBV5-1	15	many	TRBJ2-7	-	CASSLDGRLISEQYF	TGCGCCAGCAGCTTGGATGGCAGGTTGATTTCCGAGCAGTACTTC
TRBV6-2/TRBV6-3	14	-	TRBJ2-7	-	CASRKGGGSYEQYF	TGTGCCAGCAGAAAAGGGGGCGGGAGCTACGAGCAGTACTTC
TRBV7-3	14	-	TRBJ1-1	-	CASSLGPHTTEAFF	TGTGCCAGCAGCTTAGGCCCCCATACCACTGAAGCTTTCTTT
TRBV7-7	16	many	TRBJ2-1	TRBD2	CASSRGLAGGDNEQFF	TGTGCTAGCAGCCGCGGACTAGCGGGAGGGGACAATGAGCAGTTCTTC
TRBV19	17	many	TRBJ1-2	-	CASSIDSADPVNYGYTF	TGTGCCAGTAGTATAGATTCGGCCGACCCCGTTAACTATGGCTACACCTTC
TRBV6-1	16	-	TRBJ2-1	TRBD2	CASSPPGLAGRNEQFF	TGTGCCAGCAGTCCCCCGGGACTAGCGGGAAGAAATGAGCAGTTCTTC
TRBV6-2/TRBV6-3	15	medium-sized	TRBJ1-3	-	CASSYPGDTGNTIYF	TGTGCCAGCAGTTACCCCGGTGATACTGGAAACACCATATATTTT
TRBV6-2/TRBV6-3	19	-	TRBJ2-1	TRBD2	CASSYLARLAGVSENEQFF	TGTGCCAGCAGTTACTTAGCTAGACTAGCGGGAGTTTCGGAGAATGAGCAGTTCTTC
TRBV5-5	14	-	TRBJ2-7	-	CASILGQGSYEQYF	TGTGCCAGCATCCTGGGCCAGGGGAGCTACGAGCAGTACTTC
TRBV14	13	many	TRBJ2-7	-	CASSQDLSYEQYF	TGTGCCAGCAGCCAAGACCTCTCCTACGAGCAGTACTTC
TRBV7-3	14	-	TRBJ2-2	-	CASSLAARGGELFF	TGTGCCAGCAGCTTAGCGGCCAGAGGCGGGGAGCTGTTTTTT
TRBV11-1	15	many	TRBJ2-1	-	CASSHGAADYNEQFF	TGTGCCAGCAGTCACGGGGCGGCCGACTACAATGAGCAGTTCTTC
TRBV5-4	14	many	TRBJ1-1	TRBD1	CASSPGQAWTEAFF	TGTGCCAGCAGCCCCGGACAGGCCTGGACTGAAGCTTTCTTT
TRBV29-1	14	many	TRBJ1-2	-	CSVDWGRVDYGYTF	TGCAGCGTTGATTGGGGGCGCGTAGACTATGGCTACACCTTC
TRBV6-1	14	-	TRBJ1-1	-	CANSMEGFNTEAFF	TGTGCCAACAGTATGGAGGGGTTTAACACTGAAGCTTTCTTT
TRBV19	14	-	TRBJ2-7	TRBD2	CSSSIGLADYDQYF	TGTTCCAGTAGTATTGGACTAGCGGACTACGATCAGTACTTC
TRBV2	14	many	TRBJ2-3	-	CASTRYLSTDTQYF	TGTGCCAGCACGCGGTATTTAAGCACAGATACGCAGTATTTT
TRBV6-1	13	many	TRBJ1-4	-	CATSWRENEKLFF	TGTGCCACCTCCTGGAGGGAGAATGAAAAACTGTTTTTT
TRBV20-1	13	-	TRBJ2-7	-	CSARIDTNYEQYF	TGCAGTGCTAGAATCGACACCAACTACGAGCAGTACTTC
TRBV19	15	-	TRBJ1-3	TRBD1	CASSPSGTAGNTIYF	TGTGCCAGTAGCCCCTCCGGGACAGCGGGAAACACCATATATTTT
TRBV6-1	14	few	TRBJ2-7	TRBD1	CASSATGGGDEQYF	TGTGCCAGCAGTGCGACAGGGGGCGGTGACGAGCAGTACTTC
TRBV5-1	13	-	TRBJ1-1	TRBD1	CASSLTGVGEAFF	TGCGCCAGCAGCTTGACAGGGGTAGGTGAAGCTTTCTTT
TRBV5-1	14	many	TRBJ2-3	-	CASSFGGTADTQYF	TGCGCCAGCAGCTTTGGGGGCACCGCAGATACGCAGTATTTT